This TCR beta chain was identified in a study of cytomegalovirus exposure and HLA in healthy donors. Study details: There were under 140 million unique TCR beta sequences, drawn from some 180 million T cells, in an earlier analysis. Whole-study results and caveats: Evidence from a later analysis indicated that most CMV-associated TCR beta chains looked HLA-restricted. Apart from CMV serostatus, no immune exposure information was available. Presence/absence comparisons presumed near-even sequencing depth among donors.

The PCR made use of 60 Vbeta and 13 Jbeta primers. TCRdb's copy holds only in-frame clones and misses some; the assay was immunoSEQ multiplex PCR. In all, the sample yields 95,000 to 150,000 clones. A word on this clone: Its antigen is as yet unknown.

Germline CDR1 MNHEY, CDR2 SMNVEV (reference sequence). The CDR3 covers 16 residues. With 3 bases clipped from V and 2 bases from J, the junction kept 6 bases outside the gene matches. The sequenced sample was PBMCs. The chain joins TRBV27 to TRBJ2-3, with 9 bases that match TRBD2. The source of this sequence is a man aged 25-45 years in good health and CMV-seronegative. The CDR3 region is CASSFWLAGPTDTQYF. CDR3 DNA: TGTGCCAGCAGTTTTTGGCTAGCGGGACCCACAGATACGCAGTATTTT.